This passage covers 30 T cell receptor beta chains from one sample sequenced in a study of blood T cell repertoires in COVID-19. Using immunoSEQ multiplex PCR, the repertoire was profiled, and TCRdb retains in-frame clones only, with some absent. The sample has 200,000 to 300,000 clones; more than 90% are singletons. Sequences were obtained from peripheral blood. These receptor sequences come from a person in their late teens or twenties with COVID-19, enrolled during active disease.

This clone was recorded only once. V gene TRBV6-5 combines with J gene TRBJ1-1; D gene ambiguous. The CDR3 contains 13 residues. CDR1 is MNHEY and CDR2 is SVGAGI in the germline V gene. V was shortened by 5 bases and J by 3 bases, with 10 bases between the two germline ends. The CDR3 DNA sequence: TGTGCCAGCAGTCGTACTTACTACACTGAAGCTTTCTTT. The encoded protein is CASSRTYYTEAFF.

Concerning this clone itself: The junction departs from germline at one end; a sequencing error may be responsible. The rearrangement links TRBV19 to TRBJ2-4; 7 bases fit TRBD1. The length of the CDR3 is 15 residues. CDR1 and CDR2 from the germline V gene are LNHDA and SQIVND (reference sequence). Here the CDR3 DNA reads TGTGCCAGTAGTATAGACGGGACAGCCCAAAACATTCAGTACTTC. Protein product: CASSIDGTAQNIQYF.

This chain uses TRBV12-5 with TRBJ2-2; D may be TRBD2 (5 bases). Per germline, CDR1 LGHNT and CDR2 FRNRAP. CDR3 length equals 15 residues. Trimming removed 6 bases from V and 1 base from J, with 12 bases in between. CDR3 amino acids: CASGMSGMNTGELFF. The DNA of the CDR3 is TGTGCTAGTGGAATGAGCGGAATGAACACCGGGGAGCTGTTTTTT.

J is TRBJ2-2 and V is TRBV24-1; possible D gene TRBD1, 5 bases. Trimming cost V 8 bases and J 0 bases, with 12 bases left between them. This CDR3 spans 15 amino acids. Germline lookup yields CDR1 KGHDR and CDR2 SFDVKD. The CDR3 DNA is TGTGCCACCAAGGACACCCACACGAACACCGGGGAGCTGTTTTTT. Its translation: CATKDTHTNTGELFF.

The chain carries TRBV29-1 and TRBJ2-1; 8 bases agree with TRBD2. Germline V CDR1 and CDR2: SQVTM, ANQGSEA. V lost 1 base, J lost 12 bases, and 5 bases stayed unmatched. The CDR3 is made up of 12 amino acids. Here the CDR3 reads CSVEAGGAGQFF. The CDR3 bases are TGCAGCGTTGAAGCGGGGGGGGCTGGGCAGTTCTTC.

The gene calls are TRBV29-1 and TRBJ1-2; TRBD1 might be the D (6 bases). CDR1 and CDR2 from the germline V gene are SQVTM and ANQGSEA. The V gene lost 3 bases and the J gene lost 8 bases, with 13 bases spanning the gap. This CDR3 is 12 amino acids long. The CDR3 DNA reads as TGCAGCGTTGACAGGGGAAGGGGGGGCTACACCTTC. This codes for CSVDRGRGGYTF.

The gene calls are TRBV28 and TRBJ1-2; D call uncertain. This CDR3 is 13 amino acids long. V shed 2 bases and J shed 6 bases, with 10 bases lying between them. CDR1 MDHEN and CDR2 SYDVKM come from the germline V gene. The CDR3 nucleotides are TGTGCCAGCAGTTTACGGGGTATGGATGGCTACACCTTC. This codes for CASSLRGMDGYTF.

This chain joins TRBV27 and TRBJ2-7; tentative D call: TRBD2 (5 bases). Trimming cost V 0 bases and J 7 bases, with 13 bases left between them. The CDR3 runs 14 residues. Per the germline V gene, CDR1 is MNHEY and CDR2 is SMNVEV (reference sequence). CDR3 coding DNA: TGTGCCAGCAGTTTATCCCCTACCCGGAGGGAGCAGTACTTC. The encoded protein is CASSLSPTRREQYF.

The V call is TRBV7-9, the J call TRBJ2-2; 14 nucleotides match TRBD2. Germline V CDR1 and CDR2: SEHNR, FQNEAQ (reference sequence). The V gene end was trimmed by 5 bases and the J gene end by 7 bases; junction bases not matched to a gene: 6. The CDR3 runs 16 residues. In DNA, the CDR3 is TGTGCCAGCAGCAAGACTAGCGGGAGGGCCGGCGGGGAGCTGTTTTTT. Protein product: CASSKTSGRAGGELFF.

The chain combines TRBV5-1 with TRBJ2-3; 9 bases map to TRBD2. Trimming at V came to 4 bases and at J to 0 bases, leaving 6 bases not matched to a gene. The CDR3 sequence is 16 residues long. Germline values: CDR1 SGHRS, CDR2 YFSETQ. CDR3 sequence (DNA): TGCGCCAGCAGCGACGGGACTAGCTTTAGCACAGATACGCAGTATTTT. It encodes CASSDGTSFSTDTQYF.

The chain joins TRBV5-4 to TRBJ2-5, with a possible D match to TRBD2 (6 bases). V was pared by 5 bases and J by 2 bases, with 16 bases between. The CDR3 length is 15 residues. From germline, CDR1 is SGHNT and CDR2 YYREEE (reference sequence). CDR3 amino acids: CASRTLGGKQETQYF. In DNA, the CDR3 is TGTGCCAGCAGAACCCTGGGGGGAAAACAAGAGACCCAGTACTTC.

The chain couples TRBV3-1 (or the pseudogene TRBV3-2) to TRBJ2-7, with TRBD1 matching over 9 bases. The CDR3 totals 14 residues. J gave up 7 bases and V 3 bases, and 7 bases lay outside the gene matches. Looked up from germline, CDR1 is LGHDT and CDR2 is YNNKEL (reference sequence). The CDR3 sequence is CASSHGTGSSEQYF. Written as DNA, the CDR3 is TGTGCCAGCAGCCACGGGACAGGGTCCTCAGAGCAGTACTTC.

The genes are TRBV3-1 (or the pseudogene TRBV3-2) and TRBJ1-4, with D tentatively TRBD1 (5 bases). The germline CDR1 and CDR2 sequences are LGHDT and YNNKEL (reference sequence). V lost 4 bases, J lost 5 bases, and 11 bases lay in between. This CDR3 region has 14 residues. CDR3 DNA: TGTGCCAGCAGCCTTGGACACAAAAATGAAAAACTGTTTTTT. Translated: CASSLGHKNEKLFF.

The table lists this clone with a count of one. The chain uses TRBV5-6 and TRBJ2-5; maybe TRBD1 (6 bases). The ends were cut back, 6 bases at V and 3 bases at J, with 12 bases in the middle. CDR3 length: 13 residues. Germline V gene data show CDR1 as SGHDT and CDR2 as YYEEEE. For the CDR3, the DNA is TGTGCCAGCACCCGTTACAGGGAAGAGACCCAGTACTTC. This encodes CASTRYREETQYF. Full variable domain (remainder filled in from reference TRBV5-6 and TRBJ2-5): DAGVTQSPTHLIKTRGQQVTLRCSPKSGHDTVSWYQQALGQGPQFIFQYYEEEERQRGNFPDRFSGHQFPNYSSELNVNALLLGDSALYLCASTRYREETQYFGPGTRLLVL.

The chain couples TRBV4-1 to TRBJ2-7; 10 bases map to TRBD2. The CDR3 spans 20 residues. Germline V gene data show CDR1 as MGHRA and CDR2 as YSYEKL. The V gene end was trimmed by 1 base and the J gene end by 4 bases; junction bases not matched to a gene: 19. The CDR3 sequence: CASSQVGVWQGIAGGYEQYF. In DNA, the CDR3 is TGCGCCAGCAGCCAAGTTGGTGTATGGCAGGGGATAGCGGGAGGATACGAGCAGTACTTC.

The V and J genes are TRBV27 and TRBJ1-4; D is perhaps TRBD1 (5 bases). Per germline, CDR1 MNHEY and CDR2 SMNVEV (reference sequence). The ends were cut back, 6 bases at V and 2 bases at J, with 13 bases in the middle. The CDR3 has 15 residues. This CDR3 is CASRPTGATNEKLFF. CDR3 DNA: TGTGCCAGCAGGCCAACAGGCGCCACTAATGAAAAACTGTTTTTT.

The chain has TRBV13 and TRBJ2-5, with 10 bases aligning to TRBD1. J was trimmed by 4 bases and V by 5 bases; bases with no gene match: 13. CDR1 and CDR2 (germline): PRHDT, FYEKMQ (reference sequence). The CDR3 sequence is 17 residues long. Here the CDR3 DNA reads TGTGCCAGCAGCCCCCTGACAGGGGGCATCGAAGGAGAGACCCAGTACTTC. Amino acids: CASSPLTGGIEGETQYF.

The rearrangement joins TRBV13 to TRBJ1-1; unclear D gene. Germline CDR1 is PRHDT and CDR2 is FYEKMQ (reference sequence). V was cut by 1 base and J by 1 base, with 10 bases left in between. CDR3 length: 15 residues. CDR3 sequence: CASSLEEGSNTEAFF. CDR3 DNA: TGTGCCAGCAGCTTAGAAGAGGGATCGAACACTGAAGCTTTCTTT. Together with reference TRBV13 and TRBJ1-1, the CDR3 gives the full variable domain: AAGVIQSPRHLIKEKRETATLKCYPIPRHDTVYWYQQGPGQDPQFLISFYEKMQSDKGSIPDRFSAQQFSDYHSELNMSSLELGDSALYFCASSLEEGSNTEAFFGQGTRLTVV.

This clone has only one observation. The rearrangement uses TRBV7-2 and TRBJ2-7; TRBD1 aligns across 11 bases. V lost 0 bases to trimming and J lost 0 bases; unmatched junction nucleotides: 1. CDR1 is SGHTA and CDR2 is FQGNSA in the germline V gene. This CDR3 is built from 16 residues. The CDR3 is CASSLAGTGGSYEQYF. The CDR3 DNA is TGTGCCAGCAGCTTAGCAGGGACAGGGGGCTCCTACGAGCAGTACTTC.

The chain employs TRBV4-2 and TRBJ2-5; 7 nucleotides match TRBD2. The CDR3 length is 16 residues. CDR1 is LGHNA, CDR2 YNFKEQ, per germline. J was trimmed by 2 bases and V by 1 base; bases with no gene match: 7. CDR3 residues: CASSQVVASGQETQYF. The CDR3 DNA reads TGTGCCAGCAGCCAAGTGGTGGCTAGCGGTCAAGAGACCCAGTACTTC.

The sample holds one count of this clone. The chain employs TRBV5-4 and TRBJ2-7; the match to TRBD2 covers 10 bases. The CDR3 contains 16 residues. Germline lookup yields CDR1 SGHNT and CDR2 YYREEE (reference sequence). After removal of 0 bases from V and 7 bases from J, the junction contained 10 bases not matched to a gene. As DNA, the CDR3 is TGTGCCAGCAGCTTGGTACTAGCGGGGACAAAATGGGAGCAGTACTTC. This encodes CASSLVLAGTKWEQYF.

The rearrangement links TRBV5-1 to TRBJ1-2; tentative D call: TRBD1 (6 bases). CDR3 length: 14 amino acids. Per the germline V gene, CDR1 is SGHRS and CDR2 is YFSETQ. Trimming took 0 bases from V and 6 from J, leaving 12 bases between them. CDR3 in amino acids: CASSLAQGTDGYTF. The DNA of the CDR3 is TGCGCCAGCAGCTTGGCCCAGGGGACGGATGGCTACACCTTC. The variable domain in full, completed from reference TRBV5-1 and TRBJ1-2, reads KAGVTQTPRYLIKTRGQQVTLSCSPISGHRSVSWYQQTPGQGLQFLFEYFSETQRNKGNFPGRFSGRQFSNSRSEMNVSTLELGDSALYLCASSLAQGTDGYTFGSGTRLTVV.

The chain has TRBV29-1 and TRBJ1-1; D unclear. V was shortened by 0 bases and J by 4 bases, with 6 bases between the two germline ends. Germline CDR1 reads SQVTM; CDR2 reads ANQGSEA. The CDR3 is made up of 12 amino acids. CDR3 in DNA: TGCAGCGTTGAAGACGGGGTCACTGAAGCTTTCTTT. Encoded protein: CSVEDGVTEAFF. Full variable domain (rest looked up from reference TRBV29-1 and TRBJ1-1): SAVISQKPSRDICQRGTSLTIQCQVDSQVTMMFWYRQQPGQSLTLIATANQGSEATYESGFVIDKFPISRPNLTFSTLTVSNMSPEDSSIYLCSVEDGVTEAFFGQGTRLTVV.

The chain uses TRBV6-5 and TRBJ2-7; D unresolved. Deletions cut 0 bases from V and 2 bases from J, with 5 bases between. Germline values: CDR1 MNHEY, CDR2 SVGAGI. The CDR3 has 13 amino acids. The CDR3 bases are TGTGCCAGCAGTTACTCCAGGACCTACGAGCAGTACTTC. Translated: CASSYSRTYEQYF.

The rearrangement links TRBV7-2 to TRBJ2-3; 7 bases map to TRBD2. The germline V gene encodes CDR1 SGHTA and CDR2 FQGNSA. J gave up 3 bases and V 3 bases, and 6 bases lay outside the gene matches. The CDR3 loop spans 15 amino acids. CDR3 nucleotide sequence: TGTGCCAGCAGCTTTACGCGGGAGAAGACAGATACGCAGTATTTT. This encodes CASSFTREKTDTQYF.

The rearrangement links TRBV7-9 to TRBJ2-1; a weak D match, TRBD2 (6 bases). CDR1 SEHNR and CDR2 FQNEAQ come from the germline V gene (reference sequence). CDR3 size: 14 residues. V lost 2 bases to trimming and J lost 7 bases, with 12 bases between them. The CDR3 region is CASSLQYGRNEQFF. In DNA, the CDR3 is TGTGCCAGCAGCTTACAGTACGGGAGAAATGAGCAGTTCTTC.

J is TRBJ2-2 and V is TRBV10-2, with D tentatively TRBD2 (5 bases). The CDR3 covers 13 residues. Trimming pared 6 bases from V and 6 bases from J, leaving 11 bases between. CDR1 is WSHSY, CDR2 SAAADI, per germline. CDR3 coding DNA: TGCGCCAGCAGGATTGCGGGCCCCGGGGAGCTGTTTTTT. It codes for CASRIAGPGELFF.

This chain links TRBV7-2 with TRBJ1-4, with D hard to call. The CDR3 is made up of 15 amino acids. CDR1 is SGHTA, CDR2 FQGNSA, per germline. Trimming took 5 bases from V and 0 from J, leaving 10 bases between them. The CDR3: CASSPVVATNEKLFF. The CDR3 DNA reads as TGTGCCAGCAGCCCAGTGGTTGCAACTAATGAAAAACTGTTTTTT.

This clone was seen just once. CDR3 residues: CASSLEGLAGRETQYF. CDR3 DNA sequence: TGTGCCAGCAGTTTAGAGGGACTAGCGGGAAGAGAGACCCAGTACTTC. The gene calls are TRBV28 and TRBJ2-5; TRBD2 aligns across 13 bases. V gave up 2 bases and J gave up 4 bases; unmatched junction bases: 4. CDR1 MDHEN and CDR2 SYDVKM come from the germline V gene. CDR3 length: 16 amino acids.

This chain uses TRBV7-2 with TRBJ1-1; no reliable D call. Trimming stripped 3 bases from V and 3 bases from J, with 14 bases between. CDR3 length equals 15 residues. Germline V gives CDR1 SGHTA, CDR2 FQGNSA. The CDR3 DNA follows: TGTGCCAGCAGCTTCGGGCGTTCGAGGGACACTGAAGCTTTCTTT. Amino acid sequence: CASSFGRSRDTEAFF.